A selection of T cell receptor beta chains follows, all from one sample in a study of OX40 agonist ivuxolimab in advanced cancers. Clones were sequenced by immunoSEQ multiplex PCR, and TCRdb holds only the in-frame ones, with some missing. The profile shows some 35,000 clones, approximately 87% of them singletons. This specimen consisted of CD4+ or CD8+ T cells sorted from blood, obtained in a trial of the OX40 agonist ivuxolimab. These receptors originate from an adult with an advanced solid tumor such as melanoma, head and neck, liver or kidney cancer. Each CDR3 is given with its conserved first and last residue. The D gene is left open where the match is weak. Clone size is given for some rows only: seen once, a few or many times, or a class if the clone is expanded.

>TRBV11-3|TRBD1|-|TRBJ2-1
CASGPGQGENEQFF
TGTGCCAGCGGACCGGGACAGGGAGAAAATGAGCAGTTCTTC
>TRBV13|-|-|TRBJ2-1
CASSPIPGRYNEQFF
TGTGCCAGCAGCCCGATTCCGGGGCGATACAATGAGCAGTTCTTC
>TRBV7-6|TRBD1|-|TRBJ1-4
CASSSPGTVEKLFF
TGTGCCAGCAGCTCACCCGGGACAGTCGAAAAACTGTTTTTT
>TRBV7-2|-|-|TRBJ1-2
CASSFTINYGYTF
TGTGCCAGCAGTTTCACAATTAACTATGGCTACACCTTC
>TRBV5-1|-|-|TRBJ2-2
CASSFSRAENGELFF
TGCGCCAGCAGCTTTTCCAGGGCTGAAAACGGGGAGCTGTTTTTT
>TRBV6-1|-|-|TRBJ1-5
CASSLPGVGNQPQHF
TGTGCCAGCAGTCTCCCGGGGGTTGGCAATCAGCCCCAGCATTTT
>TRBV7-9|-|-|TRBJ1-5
CASSSYGEGQPQHF
TGTGCCAGCAGCTCCTACGGGGAAGGGCAGCCCCAGCATTTT
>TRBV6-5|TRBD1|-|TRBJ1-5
CASQGASGNQPQHF
TGTGCCAGCCAGGGGGCTTCTGGCAATCAGCCCCAGCATTTT
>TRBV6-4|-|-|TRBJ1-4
CASSDTTNEKLFF
TGTGCCAGCAGTGACACAACTAATGAAAAACTGTTTTTT
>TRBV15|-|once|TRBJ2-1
CATSRGRAASYNEQFF
TGTGCCACCAGCAGAGGCAGGGCAGCCTCCTACAATGAGCAGTTCTTC
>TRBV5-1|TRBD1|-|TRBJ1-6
CASSDRTGTNSPLHF
TGCGCCAGCAGCGATCGGACAGGGACAAATTCACCCCTCCACTTT
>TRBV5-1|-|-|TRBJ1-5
CASSFLPGSNQPQHF
TGCGCCAGCAGCTTCCTACCCGGCAGCAATCAGCCCCAGCATTTT